This T cell receptor beta chain derives from a study of shared clonotypes between healthy human individuals. Findings and limits, study-wide: When compared with the clonotypes that were shared by all four sorted-subset donors, the non-shared clonotypes turned out to have lower generation probabilities. Rarefaction showed that sequencing of sorted subsets was incomplete (despite large depth).

Genomic DNA per cell subset filled all wells of several immunoSEQ plates. Generated by immunoSEQ multiplex PCR, the TCRdb table keeps only in-frame clones and is missing some. Among hundreds of thousands of clones listed, about 90% were seen once. Remarks on this clone: Its antigen remains unknown.

Terminally differentiated effector memory CD45RA+ cells were left out of the naive CD8 fraction, which was CD45RO-negative and positively selected for CCR7. Germline loops: CDR1 SQVTM, CDR2 ANQGSEA. Trimming shortened V by 2 bases and J by 3 bases, and 10 bases separated the two germline ends. The CDR3 sequence is 13 residues long. Sequencing input: naive CD8+ T cells sorted from blood. The TCR sequence derives from a man aged 25-45 years in good health. V and J are TRBV29-1 and TRBJ1-1; unclear D gene. The CDR3 reads CSVETTTYTEAFF. CDR3 coding DNA: TGCAGCGTTGAAACGACAACCTACACTGAAGCTTTCTTT. Based on the CDR3 plus reference TRBV29-1 and TRBJ1-1, the full variable domain is SAVISQKPSRDICQRGTSLTIQCQVDSQVTMMFWYRQQPGQSLTLIATANQGSEATYESGFVIDKFPISRPNLTFSTLTVSNMSPEDSSIYLCSVETTTYTEAFFGQGTRLTVV.